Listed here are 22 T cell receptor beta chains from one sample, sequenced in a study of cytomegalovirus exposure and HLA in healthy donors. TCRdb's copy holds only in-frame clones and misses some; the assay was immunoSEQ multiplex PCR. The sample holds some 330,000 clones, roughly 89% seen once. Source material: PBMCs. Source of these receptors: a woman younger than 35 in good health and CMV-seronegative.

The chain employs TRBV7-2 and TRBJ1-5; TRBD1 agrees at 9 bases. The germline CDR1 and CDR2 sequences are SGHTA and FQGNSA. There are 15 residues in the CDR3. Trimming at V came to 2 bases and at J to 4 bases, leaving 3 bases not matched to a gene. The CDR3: CASSLTTGGNQPQHF. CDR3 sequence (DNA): TGTGCCAGCAGCTTAACGACAGGGGGGAATCAGCCCCAGCATTTT. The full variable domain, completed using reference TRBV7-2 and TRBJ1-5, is GAGVSQSPSNKVTEKGKDVELRCDPISGHTALYWYRQSLGQGLEFLIYFQGNSAPDKSGLPSDRFSAERTGGSVSTLTIQRTQQEDSAVYLCASSLTTGGNQPQHFGDGTRLSIL.

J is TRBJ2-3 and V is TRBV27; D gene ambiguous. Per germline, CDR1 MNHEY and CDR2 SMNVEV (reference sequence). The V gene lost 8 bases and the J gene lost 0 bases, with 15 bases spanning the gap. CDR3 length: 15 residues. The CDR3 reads CASGTAPLSTDTQYF. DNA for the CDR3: TGTGCCAGCGGCACAGCCCCACTGAGCACAGATACGCAGTATTTT.

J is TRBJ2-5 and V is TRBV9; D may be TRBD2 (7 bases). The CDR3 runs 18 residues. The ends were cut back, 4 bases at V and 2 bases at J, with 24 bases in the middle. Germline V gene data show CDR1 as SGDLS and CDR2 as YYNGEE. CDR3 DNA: TGTGCCAGCAGCTTAAGTATCGCGGGGGCCAGTGGACAAGAGACCCAGTACTTC. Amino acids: CASSLSIAGASGQETQYF.

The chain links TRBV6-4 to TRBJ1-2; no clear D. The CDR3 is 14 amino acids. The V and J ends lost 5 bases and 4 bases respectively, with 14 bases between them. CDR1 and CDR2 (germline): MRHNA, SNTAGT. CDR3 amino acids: CASSWTGLGYGYTF. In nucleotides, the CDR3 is TGTGCCAGCAGTTGGACTGGCTTAGGCTATGGCTACACCTTC.

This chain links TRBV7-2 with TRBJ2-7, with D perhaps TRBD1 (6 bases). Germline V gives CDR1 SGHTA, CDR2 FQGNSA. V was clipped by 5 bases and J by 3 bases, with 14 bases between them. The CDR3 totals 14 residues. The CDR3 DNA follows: TGTGCCAGCAGCATCAACACAGGGTTCTACGAGCAGTACTTC. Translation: CASSINTGFYEQYF.

The DNA for the CDR3 is TGTGCCAGCAGTGTGGAGCGGGGCTCCTACAATGAGCAGTTCTTC. Translated, it gives CASSVERGSYNEQFF. This chain joins TRBV2 and TRBJ2-1; 7 bases map to TRBD2. Trimming removed 4 bases from V and 0 bases from J; junction bases left unmatched: 3. The germline V gene has CDR1 SNHLY and CDR2 FYNNEI. This CDR3 region has 15 residues. The variable domain in full, with the rest retrieved from reference TRBV2 and TRBJ2-1, is EPEVTQTPSHQVTQMGQEVILRCVPISNHLYFYWYRQILGQKVEFLVSFYNNEISEKSEIFDDQFSVERPDGSNFTLKIRSTKLEDSAMYFCASSVERGSYNEQFFGPGTRLTVL.

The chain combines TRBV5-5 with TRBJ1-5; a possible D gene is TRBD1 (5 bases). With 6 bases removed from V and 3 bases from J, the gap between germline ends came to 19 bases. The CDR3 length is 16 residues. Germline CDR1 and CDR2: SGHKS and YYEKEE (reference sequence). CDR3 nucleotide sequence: TGTGCCAGCACCCGGGGGGGACCAAGGGACAATCAGCCCCAGCATTTT. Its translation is CASTRGGPRDNQPQHF.

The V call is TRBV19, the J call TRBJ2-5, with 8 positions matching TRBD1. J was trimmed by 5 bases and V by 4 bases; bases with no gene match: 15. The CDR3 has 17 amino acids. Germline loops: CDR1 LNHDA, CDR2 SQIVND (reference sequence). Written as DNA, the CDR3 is TGTGCCAGTAGTACAAGGGGAATGGGCAGGGGGCTGGAGACCCAGTACTTC. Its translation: CASSTRGMGRGLETQYF.

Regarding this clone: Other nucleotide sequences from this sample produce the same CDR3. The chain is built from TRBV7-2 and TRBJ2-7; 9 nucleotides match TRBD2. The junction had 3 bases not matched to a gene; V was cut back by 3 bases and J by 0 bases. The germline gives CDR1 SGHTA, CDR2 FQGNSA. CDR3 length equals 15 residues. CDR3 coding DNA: TGTGCCAGCAGCTTGAGTAGCGGGAGCTCCTACGAGCAGTACTTC. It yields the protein CASSLSSGSSYEQYF. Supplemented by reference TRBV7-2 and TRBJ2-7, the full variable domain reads GAGVSQSPSNKVTEKGKDVELRCDPISGHTALYWYRQSLGQGLEFLIYFQGNSAPDKSGLPSDRFSAERTGGSVSTLTIQRTQQEDSAVYLCASSLSSGSSYEQYFGPGTRLTVT.

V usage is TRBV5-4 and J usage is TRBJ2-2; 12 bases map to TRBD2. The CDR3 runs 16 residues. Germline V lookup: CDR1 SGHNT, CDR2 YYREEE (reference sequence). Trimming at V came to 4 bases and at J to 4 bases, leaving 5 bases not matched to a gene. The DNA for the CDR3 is TGTGCCAGCAGCAGACTAGCGGGAGAGTCCACCGGGGAGCTGTTTTTT. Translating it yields CASSRLAGESTGELFF.

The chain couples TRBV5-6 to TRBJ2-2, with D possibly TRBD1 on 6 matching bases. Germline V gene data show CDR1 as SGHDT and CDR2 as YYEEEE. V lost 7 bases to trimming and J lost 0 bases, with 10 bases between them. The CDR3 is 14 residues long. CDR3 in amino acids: CASGGTSNTGELFF. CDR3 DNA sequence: TGTGCCAGCGGGGGCACGTCGAACACCGGGGAGCTGTTTTTT.

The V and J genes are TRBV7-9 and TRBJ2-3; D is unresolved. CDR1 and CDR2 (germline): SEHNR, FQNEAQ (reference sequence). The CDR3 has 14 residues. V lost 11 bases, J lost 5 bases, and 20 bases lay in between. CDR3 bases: TGTGCCTGCCGCGAGGCTAGTCTTATAGATACGCAGTATTTT. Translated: CACREASLIDTQYF.

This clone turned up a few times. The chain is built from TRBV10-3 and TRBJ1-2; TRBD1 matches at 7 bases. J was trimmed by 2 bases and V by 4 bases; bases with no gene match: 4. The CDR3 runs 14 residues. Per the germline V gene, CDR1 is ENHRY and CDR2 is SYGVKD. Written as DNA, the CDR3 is TGTGCCATCAGTGGCACAGGGGAAAACTATGGCTACACCTTC. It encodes CAISGTGENYGYTF.

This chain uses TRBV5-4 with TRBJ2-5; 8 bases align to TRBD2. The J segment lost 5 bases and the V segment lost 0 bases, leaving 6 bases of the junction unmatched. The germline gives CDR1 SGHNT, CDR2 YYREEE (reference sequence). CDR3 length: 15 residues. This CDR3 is CASSLDAGGGETQYF. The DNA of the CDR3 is TGTGCCAGCAGCTTGGACGCGGGAGGTGGCGAGACCCAGTACTTC.

CDR3 in DNA: TGTGCCAGCCGGATTGACAGGGTGGGCCAGCCCCAGCATTTT. Translated, it gives CASRIDRVGQPQHF. The chain combines TRBV28 with TRBJ1-5; 7 nucleotides agree with TRBD1. The V segment lost 8 bases and the J segment 7 bases; nucleotides outside the gene matches: 11. Germline CDR1 MDHEN, CDR2 SYDVKM. This CDR3 has 14 amino acids.

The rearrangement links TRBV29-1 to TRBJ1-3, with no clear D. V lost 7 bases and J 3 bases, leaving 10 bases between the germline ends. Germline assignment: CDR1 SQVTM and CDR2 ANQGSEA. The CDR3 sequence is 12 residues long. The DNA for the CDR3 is TGCAGCGGCCTCGCAGGTGGAAACACCATATATTTT. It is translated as CSGLAGGNTIYF.

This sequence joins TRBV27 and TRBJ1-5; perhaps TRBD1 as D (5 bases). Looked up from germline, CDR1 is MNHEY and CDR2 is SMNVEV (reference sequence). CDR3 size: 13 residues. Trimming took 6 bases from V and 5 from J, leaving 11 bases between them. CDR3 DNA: TGTGCCAGCAGGGGCCAGGGCCATCAGCCCCAGCATTTT. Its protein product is CASRGQGHQPQHF.

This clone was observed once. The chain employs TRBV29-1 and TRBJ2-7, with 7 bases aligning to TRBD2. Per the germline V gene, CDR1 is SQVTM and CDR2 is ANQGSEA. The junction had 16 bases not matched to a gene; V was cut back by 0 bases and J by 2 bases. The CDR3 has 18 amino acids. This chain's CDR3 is CSVEDHSWWEGRTYEQYF. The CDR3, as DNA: TGCAGCGTTGAAGATCACTCCTGGTGGGAGGGTAGGACCTACGAGCAGTACTTC.

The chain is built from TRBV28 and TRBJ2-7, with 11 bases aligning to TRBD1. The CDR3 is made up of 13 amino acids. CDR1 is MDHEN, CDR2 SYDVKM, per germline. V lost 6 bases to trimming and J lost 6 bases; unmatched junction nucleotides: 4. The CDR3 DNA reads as TGTGCCAGCAGCGACGGGACAGGGGGCGAGCAGTACTTC. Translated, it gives CASSDGTGGEQYF.

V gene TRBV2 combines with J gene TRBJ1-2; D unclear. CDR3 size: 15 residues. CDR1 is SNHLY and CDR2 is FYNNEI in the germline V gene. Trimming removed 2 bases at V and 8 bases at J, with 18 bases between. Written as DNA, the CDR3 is TGTGCCAGCAGTGAAAATACCTATTTTTTGGTCGGCTACACCTTC. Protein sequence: CASSENTYFLVGYTF.

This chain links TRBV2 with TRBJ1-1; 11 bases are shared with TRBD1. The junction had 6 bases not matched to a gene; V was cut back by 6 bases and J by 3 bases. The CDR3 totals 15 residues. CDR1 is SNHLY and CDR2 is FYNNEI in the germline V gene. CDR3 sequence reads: CASSVGQGADTEAFF. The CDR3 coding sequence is TGTGCCAGCAGCGTCGGACAGGGGGCCGACACTGAAGCTTTCTTT.

The CDR3 here is CATSRDRTTVPHEQFF. The CDR3 DNA reads as TGTGCCACCAGCAGAGATCGGACTACCGTCCCCCATGAGCAGTTCTTC. The chain links TRBV15 to TRBJ2-1, with D maybe TRBD2 (6 bases). V shed 0 bases and J shed 8 bases, with 17 bases lying between them. Germline V gives CDR1 LNHNV, CDR2 YYDKDF (reference sequence). This CDR3 is 16 amino acids long.